This TCR beta chain was sequenced for a study of CD8 T cells in ankylosing spondylitis. This CDR3 has 16 amino acids. V was clipped by 0 bases and J by 2 bases, with 13 bases between them. Germline V gene sequence: CDR1 SEHNR, CDR2 FQNEAQ (reference sequence). This clonotype was recorded many times. MiXCR, applied by TCRdb to the 5' RACE reads, yields one record per CDR3 protein. The data contain about 100,000 distinct CDR3 sequences, about 9% of them seen just once; the ten biggest clones take up approximately 4.6%. The clonotype originates from a male donor with ankylosing spondylitis or in good health (not recorded which). V usage is TRBV7-9 and J usage is TRBJ1-1; D is undetermined. Sequenced sample: blood, either unsorted or a sorted T cell fraction (not recorded which). CDR3 in amino acids: CASSLAPGRKNTEAFF. The CDR3, as DNA: TGTGCCAGCAGCTTAGCCCCCGGACGGAAAAACACTGAAGCTTTCTTT.